This T cell receptor beta chain emerged from a study of radiotherapy plus CTLA-4 blockade in lung cancer. Study summary: There were objective responses in over 15% of patients, and over 30% had disease control.

Study observations and caveats: Blood saw expansion of tumor-derived TCR clones after radiotherapy plus ipilimumab. In blood, early T cell clone dynamics reportedly predicted response best, together with interferon-beta.

Points on this clone: Its antigen is unidentified.

Ipilimumab CTLA-4 blockade and focal radiation were given to patients with chemo-refractory metastatic non-small-cell lung cancer. This table comes from immunoSEQ multiplex PCR, and its TCRdb copy is limited to in-frame clones, with some not included. The sample yields roughly 100,000 clones, roughly 85% seen once. The CDR3 contains 14 residues. CDR1 is SQVTM and CDR2 is ANQGSEA in the germline V gene. The V segment lost 0 bases and the J segment 12 bases; nucleotides outside the gene matches: 11. This specimen was peripheral blood, taken from a patient treated with radiotherapy plus ipilimumab. The receptor was derived from a human donor with non-small cell lung cancer that progressed on radiotherapy plus ipilimumab. This chain links TRBV29-1 with TRBJ1-1; 9 positions match TRBD1. Here the CDR3 DNA reads TGCAGCGTTGAAGATCTAGGGGGGACAGGGCGACCTTTCTTT. Its protein is CSVEDLGGTGRPFF.